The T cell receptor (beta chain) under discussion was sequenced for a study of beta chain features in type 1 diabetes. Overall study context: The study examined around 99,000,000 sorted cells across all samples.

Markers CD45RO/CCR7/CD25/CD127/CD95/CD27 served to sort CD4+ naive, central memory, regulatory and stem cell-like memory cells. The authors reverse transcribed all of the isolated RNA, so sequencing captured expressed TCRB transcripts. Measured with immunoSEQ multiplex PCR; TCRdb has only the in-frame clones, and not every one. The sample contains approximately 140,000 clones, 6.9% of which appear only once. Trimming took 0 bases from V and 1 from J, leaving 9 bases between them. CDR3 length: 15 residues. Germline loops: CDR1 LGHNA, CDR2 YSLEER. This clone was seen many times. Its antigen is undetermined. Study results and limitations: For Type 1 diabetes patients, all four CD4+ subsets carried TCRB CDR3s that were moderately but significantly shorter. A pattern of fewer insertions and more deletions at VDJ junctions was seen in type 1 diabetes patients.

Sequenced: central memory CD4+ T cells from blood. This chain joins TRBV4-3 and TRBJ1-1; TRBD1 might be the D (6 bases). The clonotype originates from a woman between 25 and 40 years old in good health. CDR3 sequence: CASSQEVQGNTEAFF. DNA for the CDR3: TGCGCCAGCAGCCAAGAAGTACAGGGGAACACTGAAGCTTTCTTT.